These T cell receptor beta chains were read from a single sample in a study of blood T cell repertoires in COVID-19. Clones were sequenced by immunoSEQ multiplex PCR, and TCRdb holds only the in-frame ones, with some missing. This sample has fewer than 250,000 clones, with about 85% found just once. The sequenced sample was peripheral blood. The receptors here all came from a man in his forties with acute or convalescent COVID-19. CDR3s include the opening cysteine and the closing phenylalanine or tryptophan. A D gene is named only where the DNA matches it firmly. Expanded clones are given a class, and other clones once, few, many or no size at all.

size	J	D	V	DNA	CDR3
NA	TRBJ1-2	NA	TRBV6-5	TGTGCCAGCAGCCTGTCGGGAGGGAGCTATGGCTACACCTTC	CASSLSGGSYGYTF
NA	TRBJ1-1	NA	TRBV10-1	TGCGCCAGCAGAAGACAGGAGAACACTGAAGCTTTCTTT	CASRRQENTEAFF
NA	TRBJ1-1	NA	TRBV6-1	TGTGCCAGCAGTGAAGGAGGGAAGAACACTGAAGCTTTCTTT	CASSEGGKNTEAFF
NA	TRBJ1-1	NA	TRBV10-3	TGTGCCATCAGTGTTGACACAGACACTGAAGCTTTCTTT	CAISVDTDTEAFF
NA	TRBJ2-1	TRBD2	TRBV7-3	TGTGCCAGCAGCTTAGGGACTAGCGGCTACAATGAGCAGTTCTTC	CASSLGTSGYNEQFF
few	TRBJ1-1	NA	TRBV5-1	TGCGCCAGCAGCTTGGAGGATGGAGGCGCTGAAGCTTTCTTT	CASSLEDGGAEAFF
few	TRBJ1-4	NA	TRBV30	TGTGCCTGCCAAGGAGGTCAAGGTGGTAGGACTAATGAAAAACTGTTTTTT	CACQGGQGGRTNEKLFF
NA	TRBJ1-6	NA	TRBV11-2	TGTGCCAGCAGCTCTGCGGGGGGACTGTTATATAATTCACCCCTCCACTTT	CASSSAGGLLYNSPLHF
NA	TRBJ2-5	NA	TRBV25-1	TGTGCCAGCTCCGAGGAGACCCAGTACTTC	CASSEETQYF
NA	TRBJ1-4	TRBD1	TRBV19	TGTGCCAGTAGTTTAACGAGACAGGGGCTATCCCGAGCTAATGAAAAACTGTTTTTT	CASSLTRQGLSRANEKLFF
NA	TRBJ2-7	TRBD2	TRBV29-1	TGCAGCGTTGTTCTAGCGGGGGGTTCCTACGAGCAGTACTTC	CSVVLAGGSYEQYF
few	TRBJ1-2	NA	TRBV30	TGTGCCTGGAGTGGGAGGAAAAACTATGGCTACACCTTC	CAWSGRKNYGYTF
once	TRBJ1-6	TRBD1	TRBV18	TGTGCCAGCTCGGGGCAGGGGGAATCACCCCTCCACTTT	CASSGQGESPLHF
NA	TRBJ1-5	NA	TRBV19	TGTGCCAGTAGTACGACGACAGGCAATCAGCCCCAGCATTTT	CASSTTTGNQPQHF
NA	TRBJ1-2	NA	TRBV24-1	TGTGCCACCAGTGATCAGGACACCTATGGCTACACCTTC	CATSDQDTYGYTF
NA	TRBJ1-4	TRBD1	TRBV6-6	TGTGCCAGCAGATCGACAGGGGGAAATGAAAAACTGTTTTTT	CASRSTGGNEKLFF
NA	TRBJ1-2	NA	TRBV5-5	TGTGCCAGCAGTTTAGCAGCTAACTATGGCTACACCTTC	CASSLAANYGYTF
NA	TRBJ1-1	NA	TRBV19	TGTGCCAGTAGTTGGACAGTCATGAACACTGAAGCTTTCTTT	CASSWTVMNTEAFF
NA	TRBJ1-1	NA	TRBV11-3	TGTGCCAGCAGCTTACAGGGGCTGGGGACTGAAGCTTTCTTT	CASSLQGLGTEAFF
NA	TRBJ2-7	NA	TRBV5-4	TGTGCCAGCAGCTTGGGAGTGGCAGGGATGGCCGAGCAGTACTTC	CASSLGVAGMAEQYF
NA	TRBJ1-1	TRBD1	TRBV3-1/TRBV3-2	TGTGCCAGCAGCCAAGGGGGGCAGGGGGCTCAGAGAGCTTTCTTT	CASSQGGQGAQRAFF
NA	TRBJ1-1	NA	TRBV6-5	TGTGCCAGCAGTTACTCGGCGGGGAACACTGAAGCTTTCTTT	CASSYSAGNTEAFF
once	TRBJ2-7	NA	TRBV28	TGTGCCAGCAAACAGGGACCCTCCTACGAGCAGTACTTC	CASKQGPSYEQYF
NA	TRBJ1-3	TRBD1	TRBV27	TGTGCCAGCAGTCCTGTGACAGGGGGTCGGGACACCATATATTTT	CASSPVTGGRDTIYF
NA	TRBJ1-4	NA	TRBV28	TGTGCCAGCCTAGGAGCGGGTGCGGGGGAAAAACTGTTTTTT	CASLGAGAGEKLFF
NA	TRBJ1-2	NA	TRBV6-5	TGTGCCAGCAGTTACCTCGGCAGGGAAGGGAACTATGGCTACACCTTC	CASSYLGREGNYGYTF
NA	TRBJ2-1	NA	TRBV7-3	TGTGCCAGCAGCTTAACGCTGTCAGACAATGAGCAGTTCTTC	CASSLTLSDNEQFF
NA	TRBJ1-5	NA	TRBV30	TGTGCCTGGAGCCCCGGACAGCAGGCTAATCAGCCCCAGCATTTT	CAWSPGQQANQPQHF
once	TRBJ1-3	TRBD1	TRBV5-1	TGCGCCAGCAGCCGGGGGACAGACTCTGGAAACACCATATATTTT	CASSRGTDSGNTIYF
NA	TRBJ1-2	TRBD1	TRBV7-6	TGTGCCAGCAGCTTAGGGCAGGGGGACTATGGCTACACCTTC	CASSLGQGDYGYTF
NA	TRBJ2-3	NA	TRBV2	TGTGCCAGCAGTGAACTGAACAAACGGTATTTT	CASSELNKRYF
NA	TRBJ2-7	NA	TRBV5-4	TGTGCCAGCAGCCCCCAGGGGTCCTACGAGCAGTACTTC	CASSPQGSYEQYF
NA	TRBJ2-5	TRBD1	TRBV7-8	TGTGCCAGCAGCCAAGACAGGGGGGTGTACCAAGAGACCCAGTACTTC	CASSQDRGVYQETQYF
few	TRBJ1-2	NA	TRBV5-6	TGTGCCAGCAGCGTTGACAGGTACTATGGCTACACCTTC	CASSVDRYYGYTF
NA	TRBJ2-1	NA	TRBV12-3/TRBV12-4	TGTGCCAGCAGCCGAGGACAGTACAATGAGCAGTTCTTC	CASSRGQYNEQFF
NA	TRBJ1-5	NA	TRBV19	TGTGCCAGTACCTACTTGGGGCAGGCACAGCCCCAGCATTTT	CASTYLGQAQPQHF
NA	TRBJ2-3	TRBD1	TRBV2	TGTGCCAGCAGTGGCGTAGCAACAGGGGGCCGCAAAACTAGCACAGATACGCAGTATTTT	CASSGVATGGRKTSTDTQYF
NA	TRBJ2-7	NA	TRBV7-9	TGTGCCACCCCCCGGTGGGGAGCGTACGAGCAGTACTTC	CATPRWGAYEQYF
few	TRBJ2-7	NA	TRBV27	TGTGCCAGCAGTTTTGACGCAGGGGCCTACGAGCAGTACTTC	CASSFDAGAYEQYF
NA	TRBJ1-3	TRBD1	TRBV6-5	TGTGCCAGCAGAACCGACAGGGCTGGAAACACCATATATTTT	CASRTDRAGNTIYF
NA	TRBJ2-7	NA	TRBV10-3	TGTGCCATCAGTTCGTCCCACGAGCAGTACTTC	CAISSSHEQYF
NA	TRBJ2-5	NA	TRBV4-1	TGCGCCAGCAGCCAAGATGGACCGGGAGCTAAAGAGACCCAGTACTTC	CASSQDGPGAKETQYF
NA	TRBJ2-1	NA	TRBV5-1	TGCGCCAGCAGCCCGGACAGTAACAATGAGCAGTTCTTC	CASSPDSNNEQFF
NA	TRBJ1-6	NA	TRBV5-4	TGTGCCAGCAGCTTGGACAGGGTGGTAAATTCACCCCTCCACTTT	CASSLDRVVNSPLHF
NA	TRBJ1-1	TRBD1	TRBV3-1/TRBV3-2	TGTGCCAGCAGCCAAAGGGACAGGGAAACTGAAGCTTTCTTT	CASSQRDRETEAFF
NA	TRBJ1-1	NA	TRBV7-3	TGTGCCAGCAGGTGGGCAGCAACCACTGAAGCTTTCTTT	CASRWAATTEAFF
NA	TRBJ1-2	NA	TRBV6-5	TGTGCCAGCAAAGCCTACAGGGAAGACTATGGCTACACCTTC	CASKAYREDYGYTF
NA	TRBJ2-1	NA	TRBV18	TGTGCCAGCTCCCCCCTGACAGTCCGCAATGAGCAGTTCTTC	CASSPLTVRNEQFF
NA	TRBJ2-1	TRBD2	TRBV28	TGTGCCAGCAGTTTGGGACTAGCGGGGCATGAGCAGTTCTTC	CASSLGLAGHEQFF
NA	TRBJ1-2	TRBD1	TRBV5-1	TGCGCCAGCAGCTTTCAAACCGGGACAGGGGAATATGGCTACACCTTC	CASSFQTGTGEYGYTF
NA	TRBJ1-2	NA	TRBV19	TGTGCCAGTAGTCCCCTGGGCCAGAGTGTAAAAGGAGGCTACACCTTC	CASSPLGQSVKGGYTF